What follows are 17 T cell receptor beta chains derived from one specimen sequenced in a study of blood T cell repertoires in COVID-19. Some clones are missing from TCRdb's copy, which holds only in-frame ones; the method was immunoSEQ multiplex PCR. This sample has more than 300,000 clones, with approximately 93% found just once. Material: PBMCs or T cells enriched from blood (not recorded which). These receptors all stem from a woman in her thirties or forties who had been exposed to COVID-19.

The J gene is TRBJ1-1, the V gene TRBV19; no firm D call. The CDR3 totals 15 residues. Per germline, CDR1 LNHDA and CDR2 SQIVND (reference sequence). V lost 3 bases to trimming and J lost 5 bases, with 16 bases between them. The DNA of the CDR3 is TGTGCCAGTAGTATTAGTGGCGGAGGGAATACTGAAGCTTTCTTT. It is translated as CASSISGGGNTEAFF.

V gene TRBV19 combines with J gene TRBJ1-4; 11 nucleotides agree with TRBD1. The CDR3 has 15 residues. The V and J ends lost 7 bases and 5 bases, in that order; junction bases with no gene match: 6. Germline CDR1 reads LNHDA; CDR2 reads SQIVND (reference sequence). The CDR3 DNA is TGTGCCAGTACCGAAGGGGACAGGGGGAATGAAAAACTGTTTTTT. It encodes CASTEGDRGNEKLFF. Looking up the rest from reference TRBV19 and TRBJ1-4 gives the full variable domain: DGGITQSPKYLFRKEGQNVTLSCEQNLNHDAMYWYRQDPGQGLRLIYYSQIVNDFQKGDIAEGYSVSREKKESFPLTVTSAQKNPTAFYLCASTEGDRGNEKLFFGSGTQLSVL.

V and J are TRBV7-9 and TRBJ1-1; D call uncertain. This CDR3 comprises 14 residues. Germline CDR1 reads SEHNR; CDR2 reads FQNEAQ (reference sequence). With 1 base removed from V and 1 base from J, the gap between germline ends came to 7 bases. The CDR3 loop is CASSLVPGNTEAFF. The CDR3 DNA is TGTGCCAGCAGCTTAGTTCCAGGGAACACTGAAGCTTTCTTT.

The chain joins TRBV19 to TRBJ2-1; 12 bases map to TRBD2. CDR3 length: 18 residues. CDR1 and CDR2 from the germline V gene are LNHDA and SQIVND (reference sequence). The V gene end was trimmed by 4 bases and the J gene end by 4 bases; junction bases not matched to a gene: 11. The CDR3 here is CASSTPELGLAGYNEQFF. The CDR3 region has the DNA TGTGCCAGTAGTACCCCTGAACTTGGACTAGCGGGGTACAATGAGCAGTTCTTC. Based on the CDR3 plus reference TRBV19 and TRBJ2-1, the full variable domain is DGGITQSPKYLFRKEGQNVTLSCEQNLNHDAMYWYRQDPGQGLRLIYYSQIVNDFQKGDIAEGYSVSREKKESFPLTVTSAQKNPTAFYLCASSTPELGLAGYNEQFFGPGTRLTVL.

The chain recombines TRBV6-5 with TRBJ2-3; 8 bases map to TRBD2. V was clipped by 7 bases and J by 14 bases; unmatched bases: 17. This CDR3 has 14 residues. The germline V gene has CDR1 MNHEY and CDR2 SVGAGI. The CDR3 nucleotides read TGTGCCAGCATCGACGTGACTAGCGCAGATCACGTGTATTTT. Translation: CASIDVTSADHVYF.

The chain combines TRBV25-1 with TRBJ1-5; D possibly corresponds to TRBD1 (6 bases). V lost 6 bases and J lost 2, with 14 bases in between. CDR1 and CDR2 (germline): MGHDK, SYGVNS. This CDR3 is 15 amino acids long. The CDR3 sequence: CASSSGHPGNQPQHF. CDR3 in DNA: TGTGCCAGCAGCTCGGGACACCCTGGCAATCAGCCCCAGCATTTT.

The chain is built from TRBV30 and TRBJ2-7, with D maybe TRBD1 (6 bases). The V gene's germline CDR1 is GTSNPN and CDR2 SVGIG (reference sequence). V gave up 4 bases and J gave up 1 base, with 11 bases separating them. The CDR3 sequence is 13 residues long. The CDR3 bases are TGTGCCTGGAATTGGGGACAATCCTACGAGCAGTACTTC. Amino acids: CAWNWGQSYEQYF.

The chain carries TRBV2 and TRBJ1-2; 9 nucleotides align to TRBD1. This CDR3 comprises 16 residues. J was trimmed by 6 bases and V by 9 bases; bases with no gene match: 17. Germline loops: CDR1 SNHLY, CDR2 FYNNEI. DNA of the CDR3: TGTGCCAGACCAAGGGGACAGGGTCTTGTCGCGGATGGCTACACCTTC. It translates to CARPRGQGLVADGYTF.

V gene TRBV2 combines with J gene TRBJ1-5, with 9 bases lining up with TRBD1. Germline trimming cut 6 bases from V and 6 bases from J; bases unmatched to any gene: 3. From germline, CDR1 is SNHLY and CDR2 FYNNEI. The CDR3 is made up of 13 amino acids. The CDR3 sequence is CASRGQGGQPQHF. The DNA of the CDR3 is TGTGCCAGCAGGGGACAGGGCGGTCAGCCCCAGCATTTT.

The chain carries TRBV2 and TRBJ1-2, with D unresolved. The CDR3 spans 13 residues. CDR1 and CDR2 from the germline V gene are SNHLY and FYNNEI. Trimming stripped 9 bases from V and 0 bases from J, with 11 bases between. CDR3 DNA: TGTGCCAGTCACACCAATCCTAACTATGGCTACACCTTC. It encodes CASHTNPNYGYTF.

The CDR3, as DNA: TGTGCCAGCAGTCAACTAGCGGGAGTAACAGATACGCAGTATTTT. The encoded protein is CASSQLAGVTDTQYF. The chain joins TRBV7-8 to TRBJ2-3; TRBD2 agrees at 11 bases. After removal of 6 bases from V and 3 bases from J, the junction contained 5 bases not matched to a gene. Per the germline V gene, CDR1 is SGHVS and CDR2 is FQNEAQ. The CDR3 consists of 15 residues.

In its sample, this clone was seen a few times. V gene TRBV5-1 combines with J gene TRBJ1-5; D ambiguous. V was pared by 4 bases and J by 4 bases, with 12 bases between. From germline, CDR1 is SGHRS and CDR2 YFSETQ. The CDR3 extends over 14 amino acids. CDR3 region: CASSPEGKNQPQHF. The DNA of the CDR3 is TGCGCCAGCAGCCCCGAGGGTAAAAATCAGCCCCAGCATTTT.

This sequence joins TRBV13 and TRBJ2-1, with 11 positions matching TRBD2. This CDR3 has 16 residues. Germline V lookup: CDR1 PRHDT, CDR2 FYEKMQ (reference sequence). The V gene end was trimmed by 5 bases and the J gene end by 3 bases; junction bases not matched to a gene: 6. CDR3 sequence reads: CASSRLGTSGYNEQFF. The CDR3 DNA follows: TGTGCCAGCAGCCGTCTTGGGACTAGCGGCTACAATGAGCAGTTCTTC.

V gene TRBV6-6 combines with J gene TRBJ1-3; D uncertain. This CDR3 has 16 amino acids. The V gene lost 7 bases and the J gene lost 0 bases, with 16 bases spanning the gap. Germline loops: CDR1 MNHNY, CDR2 SVGAGI (reference sequence). The DNA of the CDR3 is TGTGCCAGCACCATGACATCCACCACCTCTGGAAACACCATATATTTT. Residues: CASTMTSTTSGNTIYF.

This clone turned up a few times. The chain is built from TRBV15 and TRBJ2-5, with TRBD2 as a possible D gene (6 bases). V was trimmed by 0 bases and J by 3 bases, leaving 14 bases between them. The CDR3 contains 16 residues. CDR1 and CDR2 from the germline V gene are LNHNV and YYDKDF (reference sequence). CDR3 amino acids: CATSRDEDGGKETQYF. CDR3 coding DNA: TGTGCCACCAGCAGAGATGAAGACGGGGGTAAAGAGACCCAGTACTTC. Supplemented by reference TRBV15 and TRBJ2-5, the full variable domain reads DAMVIQNPRYQVTQFGKPVTLSCSQTLNHNVMYWYQQKSSQAPKLLFHYYDKDFNNEADTPDNFQSRRPNTSFCFLDIRSPGLGDTAMYLCATSRDEDGGKETQYFGPGTRLLVL.

The chain uses TRBV2 and TRBJ2-7, with TRBD1 matching over 10 bases. V lost 5 bases and J lost 3; bases outside the gene matches: 4. The V gene's germline CDR1 is SNHLY and CDR2 FYNNEI. The CDR3 extends over 14 amino acids. The CDR3 loop reads CASSLDRGYYEQYF. The CDR3 DNA reads as TGTGCCAGCAGTTTGGACAGGGGGTACTACGAGCAGTACTTC.

The rearrangement links TRBV12-3 or TRBV12-4 to TRBJ1-5; D may be TRBD1 (6 bases). The CDR3 covers 13 residues. V lost 3 bases to trimming and J lost 6 bases, with 9 bases between them. CDR3 sequence (DNA): TGTGCCAGCAGTTTGACAGGTGGTCAGCCCCAGCATTTT. Its translation is CASSLTGGQPQHF.